The sequence of this TCR beta chain was determined in a study of siplizumab effects on memory and regulatory T cells. Regarding the study as a whole: Naive T cells, seemingly more diverse than memory cells, seemed major alloresponse contributors. Roughly 75-96% of proliferating CD4+ or CD8+ clones defied assignment to a naive or memory phenotype.

Approximately 100,000 TCR templates per sample were sequenced. Clones were read by immunoSEQ multiplex PCR, and TCRdb kept only the in-frame ones, dropping some. The sample shows approximately 100,000 clones, around 94% of them seen only once. With regard to this clone: Its antigen is not identified.

The clonotype originates from a human donor in good health. Sequencing input: Tregs sorted from blood.

CDR3 sequence: CASSGNTGSYSNQPQHF. DNA for the CDR3: TGTGCCAGCAGCGGGAACACAGGGTCTTATAGCAATCAGCCCCAGCATTTT. The chain combines TRBV11-2 with TRBJ1-5; weak D call: TRBD1 (6 bases). Germline loops: CDR1 SGHAT, CDR2 FQNNGV. This CDR3 is 17 amino acids long. With 5 bases removed from V and 0 bases from J, the gap between germline ends came to 17 bases.